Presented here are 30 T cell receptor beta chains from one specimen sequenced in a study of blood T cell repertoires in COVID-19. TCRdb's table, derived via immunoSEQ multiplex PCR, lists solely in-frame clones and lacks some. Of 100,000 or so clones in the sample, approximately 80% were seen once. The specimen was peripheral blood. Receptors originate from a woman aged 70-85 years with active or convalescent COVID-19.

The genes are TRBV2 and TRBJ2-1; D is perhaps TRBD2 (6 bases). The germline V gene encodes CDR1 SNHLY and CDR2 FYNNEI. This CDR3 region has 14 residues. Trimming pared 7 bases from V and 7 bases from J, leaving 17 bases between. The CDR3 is CASTTGTLGNEQFF. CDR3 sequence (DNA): TGTGCCAGCACTACCGGGACTCTGGGGAATGAGCAGTTCTTC.

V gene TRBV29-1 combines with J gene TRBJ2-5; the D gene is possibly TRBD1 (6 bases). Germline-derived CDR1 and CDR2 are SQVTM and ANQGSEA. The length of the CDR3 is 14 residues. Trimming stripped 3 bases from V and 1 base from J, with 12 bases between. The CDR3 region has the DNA TGCAGCGTTGAGGGCCAGGGGATCCAAGAGACCCAGTACTTC. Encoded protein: CSVEGQGIQETQYF. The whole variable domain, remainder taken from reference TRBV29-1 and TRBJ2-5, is SAVISQKPSRDICQRGTSLTIQCQVDSQVTMMFWYRQQPGQSLTLIATANQGSEATYESGFVIDKFPISRPNLTFSTLTVSNMSPEDSSIYLCSVEGQGIQETQYFGPGTRLLVL.

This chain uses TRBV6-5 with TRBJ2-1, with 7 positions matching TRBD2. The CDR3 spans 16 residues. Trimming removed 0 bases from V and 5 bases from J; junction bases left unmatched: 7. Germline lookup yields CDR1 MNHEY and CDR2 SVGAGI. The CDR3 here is CASSYSNGRPNNEQFF. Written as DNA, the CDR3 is TGTGCCAGCAGTTACTCGAACGGGAGGCCGAACAATGAGCAGTTCTTC.

CDR3 in DNA: TGTGCCAGCAGTGATCGAACTGCACAAGAGACCCAGTACTTC. Protein: CASSDRTAQETQYF. V and J are TRBV2 and TRBJ2-5; D gene unclear. From germline, CDR1 is SNHLY and CDR2 FYNNEI. There are 14 residues in the CDR3. V lost 3 bases to trimming and J lost 2 bases, with 10 bases between them.

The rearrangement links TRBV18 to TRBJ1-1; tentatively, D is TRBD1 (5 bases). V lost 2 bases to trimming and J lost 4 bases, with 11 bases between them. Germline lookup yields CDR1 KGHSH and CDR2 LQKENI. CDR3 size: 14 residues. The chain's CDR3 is CASSPLVGATEAFF. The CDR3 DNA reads TGTGCCAGCTCACCATTAGTAGGGGCCACTGAAGCTTTCTTT.

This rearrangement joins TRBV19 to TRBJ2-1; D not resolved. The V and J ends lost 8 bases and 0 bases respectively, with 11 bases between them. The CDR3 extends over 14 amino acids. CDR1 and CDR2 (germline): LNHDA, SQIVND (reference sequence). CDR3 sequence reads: CASAAWSSYNEQFF. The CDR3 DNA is TGTGCCAGTGCCGCCTGGAGCTCCTACAATGAGCAGTTCTTC.

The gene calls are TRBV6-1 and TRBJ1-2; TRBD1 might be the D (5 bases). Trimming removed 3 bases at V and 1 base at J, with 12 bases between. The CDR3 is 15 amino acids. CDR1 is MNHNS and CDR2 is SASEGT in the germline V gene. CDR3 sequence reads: CASSDGDRVNYGYTF. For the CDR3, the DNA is TGTGCCAGCAGTGATGGTGACAGAGTTAACTATGGCTACACCTTC.

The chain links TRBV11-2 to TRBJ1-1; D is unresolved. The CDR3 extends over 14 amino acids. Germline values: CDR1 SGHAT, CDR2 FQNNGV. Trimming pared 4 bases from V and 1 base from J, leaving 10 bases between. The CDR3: CASSSGLWNTEAFF. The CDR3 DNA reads TGTGCCAGCAGCTCCGGACTGTGGAACACTGAAGCTTTCTTT.

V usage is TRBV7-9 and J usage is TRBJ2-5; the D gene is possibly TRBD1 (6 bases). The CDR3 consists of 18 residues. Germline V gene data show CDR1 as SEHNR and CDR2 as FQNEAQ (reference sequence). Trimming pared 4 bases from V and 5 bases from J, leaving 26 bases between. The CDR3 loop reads CASSSRRDTRRGWETQYF. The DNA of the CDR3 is TGTGCCAGCAGCTCGCGCCGGGACACAAGACGCGGCTGGGAGACCCAGTACTTC.

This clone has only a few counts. CDR3 sequence reads: CASTTGGKYEQYF. The CDR3 DNA reads TGTGCCAGCACCACAGGGGGCAAATACGAGCAGTACTTC. The chain combines TRBV2 with TRBJ2-7; 9 bases line up with TRBD1. The CDR3 has 13 residues. CDR1 and CDR2 (germline): SNHLY, FYNNEI. V trimming: 7 bases; J trimming: 4 bases; junction bases outside the gene matches: 5.

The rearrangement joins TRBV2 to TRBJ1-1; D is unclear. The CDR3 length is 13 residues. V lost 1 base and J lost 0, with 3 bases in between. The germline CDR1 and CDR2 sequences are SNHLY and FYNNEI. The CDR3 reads CASSEDMNTEAFF. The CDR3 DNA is TGTGCCAGCAGTGAAGACATGAACACTGAAGCTTTCTTT.

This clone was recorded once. CDR3 bases: TGCAGTGCTAGTCCCGGCGGCTCCTCAGGCACAGATACGCAGTATTTT. It is translated as CSASPGGSSGTDTQYF. The rearrangement joins TRBV20-1 to TRBJ2-3; D unresolved. Trimming removed 3 bases from V and 1 base from J, with 17 bases in between. CDR1 and CDR2 (germline): DFQATT, SNEGSKA (reference sequence). The length of the CDR3 is 16 residues.

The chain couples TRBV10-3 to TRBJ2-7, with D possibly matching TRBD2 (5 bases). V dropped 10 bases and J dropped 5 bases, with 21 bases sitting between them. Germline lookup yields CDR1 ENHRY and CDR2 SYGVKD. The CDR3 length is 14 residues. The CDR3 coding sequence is TGTGCCACCCGAGGGTCCACAACCCCCCACGAGCAGTACTTC. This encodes CATRGSTTPHEQYF.

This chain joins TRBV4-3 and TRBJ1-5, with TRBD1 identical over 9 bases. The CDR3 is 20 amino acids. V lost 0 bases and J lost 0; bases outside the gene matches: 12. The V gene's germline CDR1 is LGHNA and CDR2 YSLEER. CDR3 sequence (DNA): TGCGCCAGCAGCCAAGATCGCCGGGACAGGGCCCTATATAGCAATCAGCCCCAGCATTTT. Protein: CASSQDRRDRALYSNQPQHF.

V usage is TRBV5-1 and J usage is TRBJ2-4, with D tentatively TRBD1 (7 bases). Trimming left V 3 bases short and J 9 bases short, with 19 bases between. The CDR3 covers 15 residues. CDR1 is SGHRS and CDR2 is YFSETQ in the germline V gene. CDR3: CASSSGQSGVTIQYF. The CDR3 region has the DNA TGCGCCAGCAGCTCGGGACAGTCGGGGGTCACCATTCAGTACTTC.

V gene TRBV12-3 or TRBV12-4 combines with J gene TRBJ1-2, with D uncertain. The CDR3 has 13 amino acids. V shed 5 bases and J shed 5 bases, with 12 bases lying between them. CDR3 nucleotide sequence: TGTGCCAGCAGTCAAAGGGCGGGATATGGCTACACCTTC. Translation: CASSQRAGYGYTF.

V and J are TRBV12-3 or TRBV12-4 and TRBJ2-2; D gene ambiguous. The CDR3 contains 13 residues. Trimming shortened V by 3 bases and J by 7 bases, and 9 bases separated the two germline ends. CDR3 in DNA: TGTGCCAGCAGTTTCTCTACCGGCGGGGAGCTGTTTTTT. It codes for CASSFSTGGELFF.

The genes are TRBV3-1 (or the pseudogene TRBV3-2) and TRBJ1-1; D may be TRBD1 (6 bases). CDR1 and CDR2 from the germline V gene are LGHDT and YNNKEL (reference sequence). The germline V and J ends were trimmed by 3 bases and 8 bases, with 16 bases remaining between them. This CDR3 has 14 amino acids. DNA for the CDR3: TGTGCCAGCAGCCACACCGGGACACCTTCCGAAGCTTTCTTT. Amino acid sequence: CASSHTGTPSEAFF.

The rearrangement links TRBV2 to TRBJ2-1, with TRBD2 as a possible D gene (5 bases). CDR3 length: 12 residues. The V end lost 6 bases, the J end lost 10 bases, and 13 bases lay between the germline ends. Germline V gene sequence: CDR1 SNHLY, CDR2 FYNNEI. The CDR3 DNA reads TGTGCCAGCAGGGCGGGCCCGGACGAGCAGTTCTTC. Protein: CASRAGPDEQFF.

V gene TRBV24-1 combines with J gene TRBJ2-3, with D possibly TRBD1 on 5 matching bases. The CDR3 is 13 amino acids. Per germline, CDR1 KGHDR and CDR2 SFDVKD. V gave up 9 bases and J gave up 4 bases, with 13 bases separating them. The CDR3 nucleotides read TGTGCCACCTCAGCGTTAGGGGCAGATACGCAGTATTTT. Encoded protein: CATSALGADTQYF.

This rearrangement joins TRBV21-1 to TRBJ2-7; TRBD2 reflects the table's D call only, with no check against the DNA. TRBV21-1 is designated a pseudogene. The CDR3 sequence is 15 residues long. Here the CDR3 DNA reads TGTGCCAGCAGCAAGCCCACTCCCGGGGCCTACGAGCAGTACTTC. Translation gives CASSKPTPGAYEQYF.

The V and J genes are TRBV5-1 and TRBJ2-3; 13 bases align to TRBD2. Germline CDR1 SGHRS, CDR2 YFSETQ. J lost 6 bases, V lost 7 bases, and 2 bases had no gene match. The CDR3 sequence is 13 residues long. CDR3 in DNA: TGCGCCAGCGGACTAGCGGGGGAGGATACGCAGTATTTT. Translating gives CASGLAGEDTQYF. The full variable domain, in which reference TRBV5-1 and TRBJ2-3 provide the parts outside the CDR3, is KAGVTQTPRYLIKTRGQQVTLSCSPISGHRSVSWYQQTPGQGLQFLFEYFSETQRNKGNFPGRFSGRQFSNSRSEMNVSTLELGDSALYLCASGLAGEDTQYFGPGTRLTVL.

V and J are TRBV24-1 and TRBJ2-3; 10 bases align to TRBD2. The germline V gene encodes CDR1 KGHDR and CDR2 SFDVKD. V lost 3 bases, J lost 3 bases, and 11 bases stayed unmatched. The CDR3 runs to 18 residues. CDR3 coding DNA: TGTGCCACCAGTGATCCCGCCGATTCTAGCGGGGGTACAGATACGCAGTATTTT. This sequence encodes CATSDPADSSGGTDTQYF.

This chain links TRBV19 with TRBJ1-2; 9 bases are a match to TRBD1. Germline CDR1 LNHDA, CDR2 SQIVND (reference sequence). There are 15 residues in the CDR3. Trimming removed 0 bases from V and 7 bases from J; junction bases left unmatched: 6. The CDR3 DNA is TGTGCCAGTAGTATAGACCCGGACAGGGGAGCTGGCTACACCTTC. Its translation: CASSIDPDRGAGYTF.

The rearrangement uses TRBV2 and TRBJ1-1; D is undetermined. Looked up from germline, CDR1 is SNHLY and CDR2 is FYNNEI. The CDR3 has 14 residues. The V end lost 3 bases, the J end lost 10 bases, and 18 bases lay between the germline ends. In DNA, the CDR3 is TGTGCCAGCAGTGACCCCGGGATCAGCCCAAGAGCTTTCTTT. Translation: CASSDPGISPRAFF.

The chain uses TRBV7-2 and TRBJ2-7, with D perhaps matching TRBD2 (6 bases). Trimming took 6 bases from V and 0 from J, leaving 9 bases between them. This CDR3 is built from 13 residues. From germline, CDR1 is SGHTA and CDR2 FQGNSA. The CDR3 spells CASRLASSYEQYF. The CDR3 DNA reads TGTGCCAGCAGACTAGCTAGCTCCTACGAGCAGTACTTC. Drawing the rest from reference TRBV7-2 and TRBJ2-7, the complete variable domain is GAGVSQSPSNKVTEKGKDVELRCDPISGHTALYWYRQSLGQGLEFLIYFQGNSAPDKSGLPSDRFSAERTGGSVSTLTIQRTQQEDSAVYLCASRLASSYEQYFGPGTRLTVT.

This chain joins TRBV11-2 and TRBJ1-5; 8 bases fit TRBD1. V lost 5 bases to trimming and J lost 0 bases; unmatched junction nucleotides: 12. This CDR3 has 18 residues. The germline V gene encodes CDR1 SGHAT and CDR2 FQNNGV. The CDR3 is CASSASRDRYDSNQPQHF. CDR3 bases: TGTGCCAGCAGCGCGTCCCGGGACAGGTACGATAGCAATCAGCCCCAGCATTTT.

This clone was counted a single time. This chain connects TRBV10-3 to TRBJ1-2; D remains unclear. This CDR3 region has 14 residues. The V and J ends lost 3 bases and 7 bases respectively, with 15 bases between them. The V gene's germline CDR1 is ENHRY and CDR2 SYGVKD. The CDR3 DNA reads TGTGCCATCAGTGACTTTCGGGCAGGACTTGGCTACACCTTC. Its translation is CAISDFRAGLGYTF.

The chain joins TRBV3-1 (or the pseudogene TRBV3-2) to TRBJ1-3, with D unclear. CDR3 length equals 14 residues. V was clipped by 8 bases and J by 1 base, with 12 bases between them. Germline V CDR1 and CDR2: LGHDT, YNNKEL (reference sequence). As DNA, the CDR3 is TGTGCCAGCGTGCGGTTTAGGTCTGGAAACACCATATATTTT. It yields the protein CASVRFRSGNTIYF.

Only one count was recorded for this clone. The CDR3 loop is CASSIAANKNIQYF. For the CDR3, the DNA is TGTGCCAGTAGTATTGCGGCGAACAAAAACATTCAGTACTTC. The chain combines TRBV19 with TRBJ2-4; D not certain. Germline loops: CDR1 LNHDA, CDR2 SQIVND (reference sequence). This CDR3 is 14 amino acids long. V was shortened by 3 bases and J by 3 bases, with 9 bases between the two germline ends. Using reference TRBV19 and TRBJ2-4 for the parts outside the CDR3, the full variable domain is DGGITQSPKYLFRKEGQNVTLSCEQNLNHDAMYWYRQDPGQGLRLIYYSQIVNDFQKGDIAEGYSVSREKKESFPLTVTSAQKNPTAFYLCASSIAANKNIQYFGAGTRLSVL.